This T cell receptor (beta chain) was profiled in a study of response to subunit inactivated influenza vaccine. TCRdb itself ran the RT-PCR reads through MiXCR, one entry per CDR3 protein. The table has about 160,000 distinct CDR3 sequences, around 11% seen once. This clonotype was seen a handful of times. Its antigen is undetermined. The germline V gene encodes CDR1 MNHEY and CDR2 SVGEGT. The CDR3 runs to 15 residues. Trimming at V came to 0 bases and at J to 5 bases, leaving 6 bases not matched to a gene. Study results and limitations: Each seasonal flu vaccination may recruit only limited new T cells, authors suggested.

Sample: CD8+ T cells sorted from PBMCs, taken about 24 months after vaccination. The origin of this receptor is a man aged 50-75 years who received an inactivated influenza vaccine. The chain carries TRBV6-2 or TRBV6-3 and TRBJ2-5, with TRBD2 matching over 7 bases. CDR3 in DNA: TGTGCCAGCAGTTACTCGACTAGCCTTGGGGAGACCCAGTACTTC. Protein product: CASSYSTSLGETQYF.